These T cell receptor beta chains were read from a single sample in a study of blood T cell repertoires in COVID-19. Method: immunoSEQ multiplex PCR; TCRdb's copy keeps in-frame clones and lacks some. The sample yields around 100,000 clones, about 77% seen once. The sequenced sample was peripheral blood. These receptors all come from a woman in her 70s with acute or convalescent COVID-19. Both conserved end residues are part of each CDR3. The size of a clone is reported for some rows only, either as once, few or many, or as a class for expanded clones.

clone size: once
J gene: TRBJ1-1
V gene: TRBV19
CDR3 protein: CASSMLNTEAFF

clone size: -
J gene: TRBJ2-3
V gene: TRBV11-3
CDR3 protein: CASSLGKRGFTDTQYF

clone size: -
J gene: TRBJ2-7
V gene: TRBV7-2
CDR3 protein: CASSLMGANYEQYF

clone size: -
J gene: TRBJ1-6
V gene: TRBV5-6
CDR3 protein: CASSLTGTGVTPLHF

clone size: -
J gene: TRBJ2-5
V gene: TRBV19
CDR3 protein: CASRRQGQETQYF

clone size: -
J gene: TRBJ2-1
V gene: TRBV3-1/TRBV3-2
CDR3 protein: CASSLPTSEQFF

clone size: -
J gene: TRBJ1-2
V gene: TRBV12-3/TRBV12-4
CDR3 protein: CASSFTVRGRCTF

clone size: -
J gene: TRBJ1-1
V gene: TRBV28
CDR3 protein: CASSFGGFGTEAFF

clone size: few
J gene: TRBJ2-5
V gene: TRBV5-4
CDR3 protein: CASSAGQGLYQETQYF

clone size: few
J gene: TRBJ2-6
V gene: TRBV5-6
CDR3 protein: CASSSQGSGANVLTF

clone size: -
J gene: TRBJ1-4
V gene: TRBV7-8
CDR3 protein: CASSLDRLNEKLFF

clone size: -
J gene: TRBJ1-2
V gene: TRBV5-6
CDR3 protein: CASSPTGYNYGYTF

clone size: -
J gene: TRBJ1-4
V gene: TRBV2
CDR3 protein: CASRPRVGNEKLFF

clone size: -
J gene: TRBJ1-1
V gene: TRBV2
CDR3 protein: CASSEEVETEAFF

clone size: -
J gene: TRBJ2-1
V gene: TRBV5-6
CDR3 protein: CASSLWTGGEFF

clone size: -
J gene: TRBJ1-1
V gene: TRBV6-5
CDR3 protein: CASSRITGVSAEAFF

clone size: once
J gene: TRBJ1-2
V gene: TRBV6-1
CDR3 protein: CASSELQGNGYTF

clone size: -
J gene: TRBJ1-1
V gene: TRBV5-1
CDR3 protein: CASSLDRTTEAFF

clone size: -
J gene: TRBJ1-6
V gene: TRBV16
CDR3 protein: CASTPGRPSSYNSPLHF

clone size: -
J gene: TRBJ2-7
V gene: TRBV27
CDR3 protein: CASSPWDRGTYEQYF

clone size: -
J gene: TRBJ1-1
V gene: TRBV7-8
CDR3 protein: CASSSGQGRGTEAFF

clone size: -
J gene: TRBJ1-4
V gene: TRBV25-1
CDR3 protein: CASSDPDPGKLFF

clone size: -
J gene: TRBJ2-1
V gene: TRBV12-3/TRBV12-4
CDR3 protein: CASSLSFYNEQFF

clone size: few
J gene: TRBJ1-1
V gene: TRBV10-3
CDR3 protein: CAISESSGGGNTEAFF

clone size: once
J gene: TRBJ2-1
V gene: TRBV2
CDR3 protein: CASRTPTGGGARNEQFF

clone size: -
J gene: TRBJ1-5
V gene: TRBV6-5
CDR3 protein: CASSYSGVKQPQHF

clone size: -
J gene: TRBJ2-1
V gene: TRBV6-4
CDR3 protein: CASSADGAGNEQFF

clone size: few
J gene: TRBJ2-1
V gene: TRBV29-1
CDR3 protein: CSVETPNHSEQFF

clone size: once
J gene: TRBJ2-7
V gene: TRBV19
CDR3 protein: CASSISRRPRSDEQYF

clone size: few
J gene: TRBJ2-5
V gene: TRBV4-3
CDR3 protein: CASSLGQGARETQYF

clone size: -
J gene: TRBJ1-2
V gene: TRBV12-3/TRBV12-4
CDR3 protein: CASSFSGNYGYTF

clone size: -
J gene: TRBJ1-4
V gene: TRBV5-1
CDR3 protein: CASSKIGTVEEKLFF

clone size: -
J gene: TRBJ2-7
V gene: TRBV6-5
CDR3 protein: CASSYLNEQYF

clone size: -
J gene: TRBJ1-2
V gene: TRBV2
CDR3 protein: CASRRQGENYGYTF

clone size: -
J gene: TRBJ2-3
V gene: TRBV7-2
CDR3 protein: CASRRTSGGSTDTQYF

clone size: -
J gene: TRBJ2-7
V gene: TRBV5-6
CDR3 protein: CASSRTGSSYEQYF

clone size: -
J gene: TRBJ2-1
V gene: TRBV4-2
CDR3 protein: CASSHRTSGASYNEQFF

clone size: -
J gene: TRBJ2-5
V gene: TRBV19
CDR3 protein: CASSIGSGTGFQETQYF

clone size: -
J gene: TRBJ1-1
V gene: TRBV9
CDR3 protein: CASSPRTGLGGTEAFF

clone size: -
J gene: TRBJ2-1
V gene: TRBV6-5
CDR3 protein: CAGGVYNEQFF

clone size: -
J gene: TRBJ1-1
V gene: TRBV18
CDR3 protein: CASSPLGGRTEAFF

clone size: -
J gene: TRBJ1-2
V gene: TRBV5-5
CDR3 protein: CASSSPPRDGGFNYGYTF